This T cell receptor beta chain comes out of a study of patients and donors after allogeneic stem cell transplantation (TCRdb year 2020). The CDR3, cysteine through phenylalanine, is 14 amino acids long. Only the CDR3 DNA stays, 42 bases, in frame from base 1. Sequences SGHTA (CDR1) and FQGTGA (CDR2) are obtained from the germline V gene. The V and J ends are trimmed by 1 base and 6 bases, leaving 12 bases between them. The method was RT-PCR. The run used a NextSeq 550. TCRdb reran the public reads through fastp at Q25 and MiXCR, keeping productive beta chains. Rows are unified per CDR3 protein, each entry keeping the most common DNA and genes. This sample holds 150,000 to 250,000 distinct CDR3 sequences; approximately 41% were observed only once. The ten largest clones take up about 30% of the sample. In the case of this clonotype: It has no known antigen specificity. Per-nucleotide qualities are absent, and no much larger clonotype sits a single base away.

The sequence was collected from a human donor who was either an allogeneic HSCT recipient or a stem cell or donor lymphocyte infusion donor (not recorded which). It is not recorded whose cells these are; they may come from a transplant donor. Sequenced input: blood, either unsorted or a sorted T cell fraction (not recorded which). This chain is built from TRBV7-3 and TRBJ2-5; the D gene remains uncertain. The bases are TGTGCCAGCAGCTTAAGTAAAGATATGAAGACCCAGTACTTC. It codes for CASSLSKDMKTQYF.